A single TCR beta chain is shown here with its context. Libraries were prepared by immunoSEQ multiplex PCR; TCRdb keeps only in-frame clonotypes and omits some of them. The sample contains 13,000 to 15,000 clones, around 80% of which appear only once. Germline V gene lookup returns CDR1 LGHNA and CDR2 YNFKEQ. The CDR3 runs to 16 residues. The source of the sample is a study of T cell repertoires in ileal Crohn's disease. The sequenced material came from ileal tissue. The source of this sequence is an adult with Crohn's disease. The chain links TRBV4-2 to TRBJ2-7; 9 positions match TRBD2. TRBJ2-1 explains the end of the DNA better; the J call may be wrong. CDR3 in DNA: TGTGCCAGCAGCCAAGAGTGGGCTAGCGGGATCGATGAGCAGTTCTTC. Amino acid sequence: CASSQEWASGIDEQFF.